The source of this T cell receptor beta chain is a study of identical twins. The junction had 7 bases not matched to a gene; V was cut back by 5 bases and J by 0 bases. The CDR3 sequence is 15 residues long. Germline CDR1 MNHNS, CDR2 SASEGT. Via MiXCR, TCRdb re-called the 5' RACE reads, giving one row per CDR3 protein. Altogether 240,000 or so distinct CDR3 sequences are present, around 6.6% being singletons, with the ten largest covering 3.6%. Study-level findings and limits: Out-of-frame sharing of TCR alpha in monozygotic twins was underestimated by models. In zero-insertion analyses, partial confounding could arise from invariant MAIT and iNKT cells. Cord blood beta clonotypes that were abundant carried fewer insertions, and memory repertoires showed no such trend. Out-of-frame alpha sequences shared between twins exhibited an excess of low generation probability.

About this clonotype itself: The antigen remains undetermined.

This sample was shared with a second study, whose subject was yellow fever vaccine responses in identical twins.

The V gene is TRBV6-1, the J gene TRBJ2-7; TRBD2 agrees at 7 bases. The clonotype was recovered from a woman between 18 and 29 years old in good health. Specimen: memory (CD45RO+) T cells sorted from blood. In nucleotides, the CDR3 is TGTGCCAGCAGTCCTGGACTAGAAGTCTCCTACGAGCAGTACGTC. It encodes CASSPGLEVSYEQYV.